This passage covers 19 T cell receptor beta chains from one sample sequenced in a study of T cells after yellow fever vaccination. TCRdb processed the 5' RACE reads anew with MiXCR; each CDR3 protein has one entry. In the table there are 20,000 to 25,000 distinct CDR3 sequences, 5.2% of which are singletons. The sequenced sample was PBMCs, either bulk or a sorted T-cell subset (CD4+, CD8+, memory, or dextramer-sorted; not recorded which), obtained more than 35 days after the first yellow fever vaccination. These receptors originate from a man younger than 35 who received the YFV17D yellow fever vaccine.

This clonotype was seen repeatedly, ten times or more. V usage is TRBV5-1 and J usage is TRBJ2-1; the D is unclear. Trimming pared 1 base from V and 0 bases from J, leaving 8 bases between. This CDR3 has 15 residues. In germline, CDR1 is SGHRS, CDR2 YFSETQ. The CDR3 reads CASSLWGISYNEQFF. The CDR3 DNA reads as TGCGCCAGCAGCTTGTGGGGTATCTCCTACAATGAGCAGTTCTTC.

At least ten counts were recorded for this clonotype. V usage is TRBV6-1 and J usage is TRBJ1-2, with D perhaps matching TRBD1 (5 bases). The CDR3 spans 13 residues. Germline assignment: CDR1 MNHNS and CDR2 SASEGT. V lost 6 bases to trimming and J lost 2 bases, with 10 bases between them. CDR3 bases: TGTGCCAGCAGCGTCTCAGGGAACTATGGCTACACCTTC. Translating gives CASSVSGNYGYTF.

As concerns this clonotype: This could be a read error, since a much larger clone is one nucleotide away. V and J are TRBV5-1 and TRBJ2-2; D is uncertain. Germline CDR1 reads SGHRS; CDR2 reads YFSETQ. The CDR3 is 12 amino acids. As DNA, the CDR3 is TGCGCCAGCGGCTTTAACACCGGGGAGCTGTTTTTT. Its protein product is CASGFNTGELFF.

This clonotype is categorized as medium-sized. The genes are TRBV11-1 and TRBJ2-1, with D possibly TRBD1 on 7 matching bases. V was pared by 0 bases and J by 1 base, with 10 bases between. The germline V gene has CDR1 SGHAT and CDR2 FQDESV (reference sequence). CDR3 length equals 16 residues. The CDR3 here is CASSLASGGSYNEQFF. CDR3 DNA sequence: TGTGCCAGCAGCTTAGCGTCAGGGGGGTCCTACAATGAGCAGTTCTTC.

This clonotype came up many times. The rearrangement links TRBV7-6 to TRBJ1-1; D perhaps matches TRBD1 (6 bases). V lost 1 base to trimming and J lost 0 bases, with 12 bases between them. The CDR3 totals 16 residues. From germline, CDR1 is SGHVS and CDR2 FNYEAQ. CDR3 residues: CASSLGVTGLNTEAFF. In DNA, the CDR3 is TGTGCCAGCAGCTTAGGGGTAACAGGGTTGAACACTGAAGCTTTCTTT.

The sample holds many counts of this clonotype. V gene TRBV6-1 combines with J gene TRBJ2-4; D is possibly TRBD1 (6 bases). Per the germline V gene, CDR1 is MNHNS and CDR2 is SASEGT. Trimming pared 10 bases from V and 0 bases from J, leaving 10 bases between. The CDR3 has 13 amino acids. The CDR3 DNA is TGTGCCACCAAACAGGGAGCCAAAAACATTCAGTACTTC. Protein sequence: CATKQGAKNIQYF.

This clonotype was recorded at least ten times. V is TRBV5-1 and J is TRBJ2-2; maybe TRBD1 (5 bases). The V end lost 1 base, the J end lost 0 bases, and 10 bases lay between the germline ends. The CDR3 runs to 16 residues. In germline, CDR1 is SGHRS, CDR2 YFSETQ. Here the CDR3 DNA reads TGCGCCAGCAGCTTGAGGAACAGGACGAACACCGGGGAGCTGTTTTTT. Translated, it gives CASSLRNRTNTGELFF.

This clonotype was counted ten times or more. The chain combines TRBV7-9 with TRBJ2-5; D remains ambiguous. Trimming removed 4 bases from V and 5 bases from J, with 14 bases in between. CDR1 and CDR2 (germline): SEHNR, FQNEAQ (reference sequence). The length of the CDR3 is 14 residues. CDR3 bases: TGTGCCAGCAGCTCATACAGTGTAGAGGAGACCCAGTACTTC. This sequence encodes CASSSYSVEETQYF.

This clonotype was recorded many times. The chain uses TRBV20-1 and TRBJ1-2; D is unclear. V dropped 3 bases and J dropped 7 bases, with 15 bases sitting between them. CDR3 size: 13 residues. Germline lookup yields CDR1 DFQATT and CDR2 SNEGSKA (reference sequence). The CDR3 spells CSASRPVPSGYTF. The CDR3 DNA reads TGCAGTGCTAGTCGGCCAGTCCCTTCTGGCTACACCTTC.

A remark on this clonotype: With a much larger clone just one base away, this may be a read error. J is TRBJ2-5 and V is TRBV10-3; 11 bases line up with TRBD1. CDR3 size: 15 residues. Germline V lookup: CDR1 ENHRY, CDR2 SYGVKD. CDR3 sequence (DNA): TGTACCATCAGTGAGGGGACAGGGGGATTGGAGACCCAGTACTTC. Protein: CTISEGTGGLETQYF.

Worth noting for this clonotype: A much bigger clone sits one base away, suggesting this may be a read error. The chain couples TRBV7-2 to TRBJ2-3, with D perhaps being TRBD1 or TRBD2 (5 bases each). Germline V CDR1 and CDR2: SGHTA, FQGNSA. The CDR3 has 16 amino acids. The CDR3 region is CASSPHPVRGTGTQYF. DNA of the CDR3: TGTGCCAGCAGCCCACATCCCGTTCGGGGCACAGGTACGCAGTATTTT. The complete variable domain, with remaining parts taken from reference TRBV7-2 and TRBJ2-3, reads GAGVSQSPSNKVTEKGKDVELRCDPISGHTALYWYRQSLGQGLEFLIYFQGNSAPDKSGLPSDRFSAERTGGSVSTLTIQRTQQEDSAVYLCASSPHPVRGTGTQYFGPGTRLTVL.

Many counts were recorded for this clonotype. The chain joins TRBV7-2 to TRBJ2-5, with 8 bases that match TRBD2. The CDR3 has 14 amino acids. After removal of 2 bases from V and 1 base from J, the junction contained 0 bases not matched to a gene. CDR1 is SGHTA, CDR2 FQGNSA, per germline. This CDR3 reads CASSLTSGQETQYF. In nucleotides, the CDR3 is TGTGCCAGCAGCTTAACTAGCGGCCAAGAGACCCAGTACTTC.

In this sample, this clonotype turned up many times. The V call is TRBV6-5, the J call TRBJ2-1, with D perhaps TRBD1 or TRBD2 (6 bases each). The V end lost 3 bases, the J end lost 3 bases, and 15 bases lay between the germline ends. The CDR3 spans 16 residues. Germline-derived CDR1 and CDR2 are MNHEY and SVGAGI. CDR3 nucleotides: TGTGCCAGCAGTTATCAAGTCGGGGGCAACTACAATGAGCAGTTCTTC. This gives the protein CASSYQVGGNYNEQFF.

At least ten counts were recorded for this clonotype. The V and J genes are TRBV7-2 and TRBJ1-1, with D tentatively TRBD1 (5 bases). V gave up 6 bases and J gave up 4 bases, with 18 bases separating them. Germline V gives CDR1 SGHTA, CDR2 FQGNSA. The CDR3 extends over 15 amino acids. CDR3 DNA: TGTGCCAGCAGGACCTGGGCAGGGTTCGCCACTGAAGCTTTCTTT. Translating it yields CASRTWAGFATEAFF.

This clonotype was seen at least ten times. Because the CDR3's place on the DNA is in doubt, the DNA is left out and the CDR3 is given as listed by TCRdb. The V call is TRBV12-3 or TRBV12-4, the J call TRBJ2-3; the table's D call of TRBD1 was not tested on the DNA. Counting both end residues, the CDR3 totals 14 amino acids. CDR3 protein: CASSFGPGRYTQYF.

This clonotype was seen ten or more times. CDR3 DNA: TGCGCCAGCAGCTTCCGGGACAGGGATGCGGATACGCAGTATTTT. Translated: CASSFRDRDADTQYF. The rearrangement links TRBV5-1 to TRBJ2-3; 9 bases are shared with TRBD1. Per germline, CDR1 SGHRS and CDR2 YFSETQ. The CDR3 totals 15 residues. The V segment lost 2 bases and the J segment 6 bases; nucleotides outside the gene matches: 7.

The rearrangement uses TRBV3-1 and TRBJ2-5; D possibly matches TRBD1 or TRBD2 (6 bases each). Trimming shortened V by 10 bases and J by 1 base, and 25 bases separated the two germline ends. CDR1 is LGHDT, CDR2 YNNKEL, per germline (reference sequence). The CDR3 sequence is 17 residues long. The CDR3 region is CATCLLGGGGLQETQYF. The DNA for the CDR3 is TGTGCCACCTGCCTCCTTGGGGGTGGGGGGCTCCAAGAGACCCAGTACTTC.

This clonotype appeared many times. The rearrangement uses TRBV15 and TRBJ1-4; D is undetermined. Germline V gene lookup returns CDR1 LNHNV and CDR2 YYDKDF (reference sequence). The CDR3 spans 14 residues. The germline V and J ends were trimmed by 0 bases and 3 bases, with 5 bases remaining between them. CDR3 loop: CATSRDKANEKLFF. The CDR3 region has the DNA TGTGCCACCAGCAGAGACAAGGCTAATGAAAAACTGTTTTTT.

The sample holds many counts of this clonotype. This rearrangement joins TRBV19 to TRBJ2-6, with D possibly matching TRBD1 (5 bases). The germline V and J ends were trimmed by 6 bases and 4 bases, with 16 bases remaining between them. Germline values: CDR1 LNHDA, CDR2 SQIVND (reference sequence). The CDR3 has 16 residues. The CDR3 here is CASSAQVLGGANVLTF. CDR3 DNA sequence: TGTGCCAGTAGCGCACAGGTTCTGGGAGGGGCCAACGTCCTGACTTTC.